This TCR beta chain was recovered during a study of blood T cell repertoires in COVID-19. Repertoires were generated with immunoSEQ multiplex PCR, while TCRdb's copy carries only in-frame clones and drops some. The sample consists of 140,000 or so clones, over 80% of them appearing once. CDR1 and CDR2 (germline): SGHRS, YFSETQ. V trimming: 3 bases; J trimming: 2 bases; junction bases outside the gene matches: 3. The CDR3 covers 15 residues. The receptor was derived from a woman between 40 and 55 years old who had recovered from COVID-19. The material sequenced was PBMCs or T cells enriched from blood (not recorded which). J is TRBJ2-1 and V is TRBV5-1; the match to TRBD2 covers 9 bases. CDR3 sequence: CASSYSGGPYNEQFF. As DNA, the CDR3 is TGCGCCAGCAGCTACAGCGGGGGGCCCTACAATGAGCAGTTCTTC.